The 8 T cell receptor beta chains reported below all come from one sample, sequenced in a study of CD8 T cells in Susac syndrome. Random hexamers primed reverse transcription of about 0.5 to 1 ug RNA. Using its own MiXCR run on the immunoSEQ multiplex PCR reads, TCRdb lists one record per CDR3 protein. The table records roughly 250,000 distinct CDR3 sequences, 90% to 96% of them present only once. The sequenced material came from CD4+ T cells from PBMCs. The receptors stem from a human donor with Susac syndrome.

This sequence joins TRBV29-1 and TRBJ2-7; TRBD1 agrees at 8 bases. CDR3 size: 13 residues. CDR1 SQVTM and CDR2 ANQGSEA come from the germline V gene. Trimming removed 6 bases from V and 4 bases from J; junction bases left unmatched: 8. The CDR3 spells CSVLQGAHYEQYF. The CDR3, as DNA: TGCAGCGTGCTCCAGGGGGCTCATTACGAGCAGTACTTC.

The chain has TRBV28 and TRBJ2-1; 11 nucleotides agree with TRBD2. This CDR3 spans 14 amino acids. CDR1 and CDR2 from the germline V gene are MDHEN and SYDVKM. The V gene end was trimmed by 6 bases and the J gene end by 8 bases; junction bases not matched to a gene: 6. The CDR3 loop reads CASSQLAGVDEQFF. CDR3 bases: TGTGCCAGCAGCCAACTAGCGGGAGTTGATGAGCAGTTCTTC.

The CDR3, as DNA: TGTGCCACCCGCGCAGGATCGAACACTGAAGCTTTCTTT. Protein sequence: CATRAGSNTEAFF. The V and J genes are TRBV15 and TRBJ1-1; D call uncertain. The CDR3 totals 13 residues. The ends were cut back, 8 bases at V and 1 base at J, with 11 bases in the middle. Germline V gives CDR1 LNHNV, CDR2 YYDKDF (reference sequence).

The CDR3 DNA reads as TGTGCCAGCAGCTTGGAAAGATTTCAAGACGAGCAGTACTTC. Residues: CASSLERFQDEQYF. The chain uses TRBV11-1 and TRBJ2-7; D is ambiguous. CDR1 is SGHAT and CDR2 is FQDESV in the germline V gene (reference sequence). V shed 3 bases and J shed 5 bases, with 14 bases lying between them. The CDR3 has 14 amino acids. The full variable domain, completed using reference TRBV11-1 and TRBJ2-7, is EAEVAQSPRYKITEKSQAVAFWCDPISGHATLYWYRQILGQGPELLVQFQDESVVDDSQLPKDRFSAERLKGVDSTLKIQPAELGDSAMYLCASSLERFQDEQYFGPGTRLTVT.

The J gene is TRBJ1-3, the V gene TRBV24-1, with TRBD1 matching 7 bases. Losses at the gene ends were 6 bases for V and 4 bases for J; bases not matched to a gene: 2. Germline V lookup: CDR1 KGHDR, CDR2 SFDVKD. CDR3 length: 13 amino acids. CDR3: CATSRDSGNTIYF. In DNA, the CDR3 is TGTGCCACCAGTCGGGACAGCGGAAACACCATATATTTT.

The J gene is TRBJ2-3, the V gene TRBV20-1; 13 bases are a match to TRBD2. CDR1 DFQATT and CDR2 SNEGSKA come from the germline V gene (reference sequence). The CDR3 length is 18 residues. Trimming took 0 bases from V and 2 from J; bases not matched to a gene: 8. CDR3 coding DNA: TGCAGTGCTAGAGATTGGGGGACTAGCGGGACGTACACAGATACGCAGTATTTT. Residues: CSARDWGTSGTYTDTQYF.

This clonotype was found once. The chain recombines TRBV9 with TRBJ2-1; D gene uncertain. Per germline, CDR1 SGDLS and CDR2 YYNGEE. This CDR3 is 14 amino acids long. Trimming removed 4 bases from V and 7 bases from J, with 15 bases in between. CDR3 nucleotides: TGTGCCAGCAGCCCAAACGCCCAAGAGAATGAGCAGTTCTTC. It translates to CASSPNAQENEQFF.

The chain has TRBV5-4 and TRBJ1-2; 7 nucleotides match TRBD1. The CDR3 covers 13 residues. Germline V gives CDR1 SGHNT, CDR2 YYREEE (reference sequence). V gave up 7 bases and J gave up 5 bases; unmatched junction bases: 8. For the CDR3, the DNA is TGTGCCAGCGGGATGAGGGGGCTATATGGCTACACCTTC. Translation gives CASGMRGLYGYTF.